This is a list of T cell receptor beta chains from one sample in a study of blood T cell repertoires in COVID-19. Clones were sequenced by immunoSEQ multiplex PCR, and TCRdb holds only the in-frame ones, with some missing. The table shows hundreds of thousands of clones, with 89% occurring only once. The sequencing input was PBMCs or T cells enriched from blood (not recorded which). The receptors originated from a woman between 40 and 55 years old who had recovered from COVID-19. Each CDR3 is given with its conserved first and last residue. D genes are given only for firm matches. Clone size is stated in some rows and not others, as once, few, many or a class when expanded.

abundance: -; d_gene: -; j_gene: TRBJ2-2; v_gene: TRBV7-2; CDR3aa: CASSGTTNTGELFF; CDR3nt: TGTGCCAGCAGCGGGACAACAAACACCGGGGAGCTGTTTTTT
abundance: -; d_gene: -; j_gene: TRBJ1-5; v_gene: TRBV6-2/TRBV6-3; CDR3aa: CASNPWRVYSNQPQHF; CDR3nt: TGTGCCAGCAACCCATGGAGGGTTTATAGCAATCAGCCCCAGCATTTT
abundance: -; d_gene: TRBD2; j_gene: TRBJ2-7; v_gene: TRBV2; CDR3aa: CAGGGESYEQYF; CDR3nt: TGTGCCGGGGGGGGTGAATCCTACGAGCAGTACTTC
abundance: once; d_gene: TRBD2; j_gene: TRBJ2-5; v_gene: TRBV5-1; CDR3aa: CASSLEPRGAQETQYF; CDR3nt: TGCGCCAGCAGCTTGGAACCGCGGGGGGCCCAAGAGACCCAGTACTTC
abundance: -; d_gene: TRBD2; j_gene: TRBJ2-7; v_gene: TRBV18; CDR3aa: CASSPSSGRVDEQYF; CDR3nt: TGTGCCAGCTCACCATCTAGCGGGAGAGTCGACGAGCAGTACTTC
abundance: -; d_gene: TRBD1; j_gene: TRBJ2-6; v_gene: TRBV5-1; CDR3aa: CASSLGTGIYSGANVLTF; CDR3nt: TGCGCCAGCAGCTTGGGGACAGGGATTTACTCTGGGGCCAACGTCCTGACTTTC
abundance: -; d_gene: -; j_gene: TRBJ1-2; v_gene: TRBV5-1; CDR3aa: CASSSDNNYGYTF; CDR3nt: TGCGCCAGCAGCTCGGACAACAACTATGGCTACACCTTC
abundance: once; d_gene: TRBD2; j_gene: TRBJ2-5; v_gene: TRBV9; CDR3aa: CASSVGLAGDLQETQYF; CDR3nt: TGTGCCAGCAGCGTAGGTCTAGCGGGGGACCTACAAGAGACCCAGTACTTC
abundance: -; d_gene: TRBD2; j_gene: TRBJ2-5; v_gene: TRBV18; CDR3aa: CASSPPTSGGPQETQYF; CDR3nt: TGTGCCAGCTCACCACCCACTAGCGGGGGACCACAAGAGACCCAGTACTTC
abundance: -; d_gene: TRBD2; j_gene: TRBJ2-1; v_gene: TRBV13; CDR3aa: CASRRTGGPIEQFF; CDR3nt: TGTGCCAGCAGGCGGACGGGGGGGCCGATAGAGCAGTTCTTC
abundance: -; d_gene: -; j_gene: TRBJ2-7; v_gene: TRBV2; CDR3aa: CASSEGQVPGKKQYF; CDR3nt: TGTGCCAGCAGTGAAGGCCAGGTCCCTGGAAAGAAGCAGTACTTC
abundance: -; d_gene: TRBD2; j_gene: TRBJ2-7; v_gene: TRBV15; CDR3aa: CATSRAETSRTYEQYF; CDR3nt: TGTGCCACCAGCAGAGCGGAGACTAGCCGTACCTACGAGCAGTACTTC
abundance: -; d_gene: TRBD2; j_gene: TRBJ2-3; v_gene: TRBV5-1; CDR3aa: CASSSGLGEADTQYF; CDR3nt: TGCGCCAGCAGCTCGGGACTAGGGGAGGCAGATACGCAGTATTTT
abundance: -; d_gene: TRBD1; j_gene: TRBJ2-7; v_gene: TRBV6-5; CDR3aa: CASRTGARYEQYF; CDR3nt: TGTGCCAGCAGAACAGGGGCACGTTACGAGCAGTACTTC
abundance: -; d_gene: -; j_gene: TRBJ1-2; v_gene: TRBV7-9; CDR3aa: CASSSLLWGYTF; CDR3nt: TGTGCCAGCAGCTCGCTTCTATGGGGCTACACCTTC
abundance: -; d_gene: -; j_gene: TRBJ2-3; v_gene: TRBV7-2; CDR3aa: CASSFFGPIIGGTDTQYF; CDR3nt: TGTGCCAGCAGCTTTTTTGGACCTATCATCGGGGGCACAGATACGCAGTATTTT
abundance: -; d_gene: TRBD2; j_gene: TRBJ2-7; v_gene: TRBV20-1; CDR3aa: CSGKRESEQYF; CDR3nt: TGCAGTGGAAAGCGGGAGAGCGAGCAGTACTTC
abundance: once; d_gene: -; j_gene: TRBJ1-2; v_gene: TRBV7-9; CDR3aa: CASTGQIYGYTF; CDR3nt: TGTGCCAGCACTGGACAGATCTATGGCTACACCTTC
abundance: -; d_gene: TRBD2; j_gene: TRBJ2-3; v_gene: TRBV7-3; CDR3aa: CASSLSGGAADTQYF; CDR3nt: TGTGCCAGCAGCTTAAGCGGGGGGGCGGCAGATACGCAGTATTTT
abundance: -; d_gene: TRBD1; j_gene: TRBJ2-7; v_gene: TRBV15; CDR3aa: CATSRDPQGYEQYF; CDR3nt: TGTGCCACCAGCAGGGATCCACAGGGGTACGAGCAGTACTTC
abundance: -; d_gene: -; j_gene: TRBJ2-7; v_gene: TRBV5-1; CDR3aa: CASSLDQGSYEQYF; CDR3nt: TGCGCCAGCAGCTTGGACCAGGGTTCCTACGAGCAGTACTTC
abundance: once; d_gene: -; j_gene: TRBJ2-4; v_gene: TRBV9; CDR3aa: CASSPTENIQYF; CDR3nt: TGTGCCAGCAGCCCAACAGAGAACATTCAGTACTTC
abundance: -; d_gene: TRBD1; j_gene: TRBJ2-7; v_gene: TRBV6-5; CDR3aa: CASSFGTGGYEQYF; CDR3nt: TGTGCCAGCAGTTTCGGGACAGGGGGCTACGAGCAGTACTTC